This T cell receptor (beta chain) was recovered during a study of blood T cell repertoires in COVID-19. Whole-study context: Whether acute or convalescent, the COVID-19 samples came from the United States, Italy and Spain.

Clones were read by immunoSEQ multiplex PCR, and TCRdb kept only the in-frame ones, dropping some. Of 350,000 or so clones in the sample, more than 85% were seen once. This CDR3 has 14 amino acids. V was shortened by 6 bases and J by 4 bases, with 15 bases between the two germline ends. CDR1 and CDR2 from the germline V gene are SGHAT and FQDESV (reference sequence). This TCR was recovered from a woman between 25 and 40 years old who had recovered from COVID-19. The chain carries TRBV11-1 and TRBJ2-5; D is perhaps TRBD2 (6 bases). Sequencing input: PBMCs or T cells enriched from blood (not recorded which). Written as DNA, the CDR3 is TGTGCCAGCAGTTCTTCCCACGGGAGAGAGACCCAGTACTTC. Protein product: CASSSSHGRETQYF.